This section outlines one T cell receptor beta chain sequence together with its context. Its antigen is undetermined. The CDR3 has 15 amino acids. Trimming removed 0 bases from V and 2 bases from J, with 8 bases in between. Looked up from germline, CDR1 is MNHEY and CDR2 is SVGAGI. This record belongs to a study of neoadjuvant nivolumab and ipilimumab in lung cancer. Generated by immunoSEQ multiplex PCR, the TCRdb table keeps only in-frame clones and is missing some. The data show about 26,000 clones, approximately 80% seen once. Overall study findings and caveats: Resected-tumor TCR richness correlated positively with pretherapy blood richness. Only a small number of samples underwent TCR sequencing. Pathologic regression was not significantly tied to TCR clonality. Compared with tumor-adjacent uninvolved lung, resected tumors showed greater richness and clonality.

Sequences were derived from peripheral blood, sampled before neoadjuvant nivolumab, alone or with ipilimumab. The sequence was collected from an adult with non-small cell lung cancer. J is TRBJ1-5 and V is TRBV6-5; D is unclear. In DNA, the CDR3 is TGTGCCAGCAGTTACTCGGGTAACGGCAATCAGCCCCAGCATTTT. It translates to CASSYSGNGNQPQHF.